What follows describes a single TCR beta chain. As for time point: blood 2 weeks post-SBRT. The treatment is: 15 Gy SBRT to primary tumor, nephrectomy 4 weeks later. Clear cell pathology was present in this patient's renal cell carcinoma. V was trimmed by 1 base and J by 5 bases, leaving 14 bases between them. The CDR3 length is 15 residues. From germline, CDR1 is LGHNA and CDR2 YSLEER. This record comes from a study of radiation and T cells in renal cell carcinoma. Repertoires were generated with immunoSEQ multiplex PCR, while TCRdb's copy carries only in-frame clones and drops some. The sample has tens of thousands of clones, roughly 72% seen once.

V gene TRBV4-3 combines with J gene TRBJ1-1; D is perhaps TRBD1 (5 bases). Sequences were derived from blood, sampled from a patient whose treatment included radiotherapy and nephrectomy. The receptor was isolated from a man in his sixties with renal cell carcinoma. CDR3 sequence: CASSQATGEGTEAFF. CDR3 coding DNA: TGCGCCAGCAGCCAAGCAACGGGGGAAGGGACTGAAGCTTTCTTT.